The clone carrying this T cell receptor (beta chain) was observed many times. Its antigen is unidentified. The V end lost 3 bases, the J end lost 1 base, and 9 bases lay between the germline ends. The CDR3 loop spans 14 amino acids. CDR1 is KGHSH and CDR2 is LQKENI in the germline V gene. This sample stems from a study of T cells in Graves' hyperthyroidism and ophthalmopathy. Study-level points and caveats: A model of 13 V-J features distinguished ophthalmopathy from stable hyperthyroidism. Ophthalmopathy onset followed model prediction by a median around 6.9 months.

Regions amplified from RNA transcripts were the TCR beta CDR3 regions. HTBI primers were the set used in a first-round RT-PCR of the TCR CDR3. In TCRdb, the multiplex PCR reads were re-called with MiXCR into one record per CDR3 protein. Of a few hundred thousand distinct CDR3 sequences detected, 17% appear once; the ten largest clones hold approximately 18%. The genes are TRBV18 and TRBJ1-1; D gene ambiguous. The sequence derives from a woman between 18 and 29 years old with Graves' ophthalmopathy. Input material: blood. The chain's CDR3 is CASSPRPSNTEAFF. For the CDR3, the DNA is TGTGCCAGCTCACCGCGGCCATCGAACACTGAAGCTTTCTTT.